This T cell receptor (beta chain) was sequenced during a study of blood T cell repertoires in COVID-19. Study context: Samples of COVID-19 (acute and convalescent) were obtained from the United States, Italy and Spain. In each case, the material was cDNA or gDNA derived from T cells, B-cell-depleted T cells, or PBMCs.

Original analysis: The authors estimated nucleated cell counts from reference gene primer amplification. The table came from immunoSEQ multiplex PCR; TCRdb's copy has only in-frame clones and leaves some out. The V and J calls and clone size come from that table; D and trimming were worked out from the DNA. The table records tens of thousands of clones, about 81% of them present only once. CDR3 length: 14 amino acids. Unmatched junction bases numbered 6, after V lost 6 bases and J lost 6 bases. CDR1 MNHEY and CDR2 SVGAGI come from the germline V gene. Material: peripheral blood. The chain recombines TRBV6-5 with TRBJ2-7; 12 positions match TRBD1. The receptor comes from an elderly woman with acute or convalescent COVID-19. CDR3 DNA: TGTGCCAGCAGGGCCGGGACAGGGGGCGGCGAGCAGTACTTC. It yields the protein CASRAGTGGGEQYF.